The 9 T cell receptor beta chains below were found in one sample sequenced in a study of vaccination and CD4 T cells after COVID-19 (dated by TCRdb to between 2021 and 2024). In the paper's terms, the treatment or condition label means: approximately 9-day PBMC culture with coronavirus spike peptide pools or control peptides (ViraFEST assay). Their antigens are not known. The protocol used for the library was PCR. The instrument was an Illumina iSeq 100. At the Johns Hopkins FTIC core, DNA from the cultured CD4+ T cells underwent TCR sequencing with the Oncomine TCR Beta short-read assay. TCRdb reanalyzed the raw reads on its own, using fastp at Q25 for trimming and MiXCR for clone calling, and kept in-frame beta chains. One record per CDR3 amino acid sequence lists the most common genes and DNA. The table for this sample lists 15,000 to 17,000 distinct CDR3 sequences; around three fifths of them were counted only once. The ten biggest clones cover roughly 12% of the sample.

Sequencing was carried out using CD4+ T cells from blood, cultured in vitro. These receptor sequences come from a human donor who had recovered from COVID-19.

V gene TRBV9 combines with J gene TRBJ1-3; 12 bases are shared with TRBD1. Germline CDR1 and CDR2: SGDLS and YYNGEE. The CDR3 length is 18 residues. With V trimmed by 4 bases and J by 2 bases, 10 bases remained unmatched. DNA for the CDR3: TGTGCCAGCAGCCTCATCCCGGGACAGGGGGCGCCTGGAAACACCATATATTTT. Amino acid sequence: CASSLIPGQGAPGNTIYF.

V is TRBV5-4 and J is TRBJ2-2; no clear D gene. The V gene lost 0 bases and the J gene lost 7 bases, with 7 bases spanning the gap. The germline gives CDR1 SGHNT, CDR2 YYREEE (reference sequence). This CDR3 comprises 13 residues. The CDR3 sequence is CASSLVRSGELFF. The CDR3 DNA is TGTGCCAGCAGCTTGGTGCGGAGCGGGGAGCTGTTTTTT.

This clonotype was seen a few times. V and J are TRBV11-3 and TRBJ2-7, with D tentatively TRBD2 (5 bases). V lost 1 base and J lost 0, with 13 bases in between. There are 16 residues in the CDR3. Per germline, CDR1 SGHNT and CDR2 YENEEA. The CDR3 nucleotides read TGTGCCAGCAGCTTAGGGAACAGCGGTCCCTCCTACGAGCAGTACTTC. Its translation is CASSLGNSGPSYEQYF. Combining the CDR3 with reference TRBV11-3 and TRBJ2-7 gives the whole variable domain EAGVVQSPRYKIIEKKQPVAFWCNPISGHNTLYWYLQNLGQGPELLIRYENEEAVDDSQLPKDRFSAERLKGVDSTLKIQPAELGDSAVYLCASSLGNSGPSYEQYFGPGTRLTVT.

The gene calls are TRBV20-1 and TRBJ2-4; 8 positions match TRBD1. CDR1 is DFQATT, CDR2 SNEGSKA, per germline (reference sequence). V dropped 5 bases and J dropped 8; count of bases not matched to a gene: 11. The CDR3 length is 14 residues. DNA for the CDR3: TGCAGTGCTTACAGGGGGAGTTATACAGACATTCAGTACTTC. Its translation: CSAYRGSYTDIQYF.

The sample holds a few counts of this clonotype. The V gene is TRBV29-1, the J gene TRBJ1-5, with D hard to call. The CDR3 is 12 amino acids. Trimming pared 5 bases from V and 7 bases from J, leaving 12 bases between. Germline V gene sequence: CDR1 SQVTM, CDR2 ANQGSEA. CDR3 residues: CSVLSAGQPQHF. The CDR3 DNA sequence: TGCAGCGTTTTGTCGGCCGGGCAGCCCCAGCATTTT.

The chain couples TRBV6-5 to TRBJ1-1; no clear D. Germline V CDR1 and CDR2: MNHEY, SVGAGI. CDR3 size: 15 residues. Between the trimmed V and J ends, which lost 0 bases and 3 bases, there was a span of 11 bases. The CDR3 is CASSYSRTWDTEAFF. The DNA of the CDR3 is TGTGCCAGCAGTTACTCCCGGACCTGGGACACTGAAGCTTTCTTT.

The chain has TRBV21-1 and TRBJ1-4; TRBD1 is taken as the D call from the table, unchecked against the DNA. TRBV21-1 is an annotated pseudogene. This CDR3 contains 11 residues. The CDR3, as DNA: TGTGCCCCCGGGTCGGGGGAAAAACTGTTTTTT. Its protein is CAPGSGEKLFF.

The V gene is TRBV4-3, the J gene TRBJ1-2, with D perhaps TRBD1 (5 bases). Germline V lookup: CDR1 LGHNA, CDR2 YSLEER. Trimming took off 0 bases at V and 4 bases at J, with 15 bases between the two ends. The CDR3 has 16 amino acids. The CDR3 DNA reads TGCGCCAGCAGCCAAGATATTTGGGGGGTCGGCTATGGCTACACCTTC. Translating gives CASSQDIWGVGYGYTF.

V is TRBV4-1 and J is TRBJ1-2, with TRBD1 as a possible D gene (5 bases). Deletions cut 4 bases from V and 7 bases from J, with 13 bases between. CDR3 length: 13 amino acids. Germline V gene lookup returns CDR1 MGHRA and CDR2 YSYEKL. CDR3 loop: CASSPRGGGGYTF. CDR3 DNA: TGCGCCAGCAGCCCCCGTGGGGGGGGTGGCTACACCTTC.